This entry features one T cell receptor (beta chain) sequence. Antigen unknown. The assay was immunoSEQ multiplex PCR, and TCRdb's table has in-frame clones only and misses some. The sample has 300,000 to 350,000 clones; roughly 88% are singletons. These data belong to a study of Ad26.COV2.S vaccination and SARS-CoV-2 variants. Study background: Recipients of Ad26.COV2.S got it intramuscularly, once or twice 56 days apart. Findings and limits, study-wide: Comparability of non-spike TCR breadth was observed across vaccine and placebo recipients. Spike-specific TCR breadth in vaccine recipients exceeded that seen in placebo recipients. The TCR-based breadth and depth measures might underestimate overall T cell responses.

Treatment: some 20 received Ad26.COV2.S at low or high dose, single or two shots; roughly five received placebo; per-sample allocation not given. Sampling happened 63 days after the first vaccine or placebo injection. This receptor was obtained from a person between 18 and 65 years old who received the Ad26.COV2.S COVID-19 vaccine or a placebo. Sample: peripheral blood, taken in a trial of Ad26.COV2.S vaccine versus placebo.

The CDR3 DNA sequence: TGTGCCAGCAGCTTGGAAGGGGCCAGTTCTGGGGCCAACGTCCTGACTTTC. Its translation is CASSLEGASSGANVLTF. The chain is built from TRBV5-6 and TRBJ2-6, with D possibly being TRBD1 (5 bases). The V end lost 0 bases, the J end lost 1 base, and 11 bases lay between the germline ends. Germline V gene sequence: CDR1 SGHDT, CDR2 YYEEEE. The CDR3 contains 17 residues.